The clone carrying this T cell receptor beta chain was detected only a few times. The antigen is unknown. The data belong to a study of blood T cells in healthy people across ages. Study results and limitations: Naive CD4+ cells and diversity were both higher in long-lived donors than in aged donors.

Together with a sample-barcoded 5' primer, a J-beta primer mix was included in a second PCR lasting roughly 6 to 12 cycles. From the 5' RACE reads, TCRdb called clonotypes with MiXCR, one entry per CDR3 protein. Of some 1.5 million distinct CDR3 sequences in the sample, 28% were seen once. V shed 4 bases and J shed 8 bases, with 26 bases lying between them. In germline, CDR1 is SGHTA, CDR2 FQGNSA. This CDR3 contains 17 residues. Isolation yielded PBMCs, at least 7 million per sample, in every case. V usage is TRBV7-2 and J usage is TRBJ1-2, with D unresolved. The source material was blood. This sequence originates from a woman younger than 45 in good health. CDR3 region: CASSSSGQPAVMRGYTF. In DNA form, the CDR3 reads TGTGCCAGCAGCTCTAGTGGGCAGCCTGCAGTTATGAGGGGCTACACCTTC. The full variable domain, completed using reference TRBV7-2 and TRBJ1-2, is GAGVSQSPSNKVTEKGKDVELRCDPISGHTALYWYRQSLGQGLEFLIYFQGNSAPDKSGLPSDRFSAERTGGSVSTLTIQRTQQEDSAVYLCASSSSGQPAVMRGYTFGSGTRLTVV.